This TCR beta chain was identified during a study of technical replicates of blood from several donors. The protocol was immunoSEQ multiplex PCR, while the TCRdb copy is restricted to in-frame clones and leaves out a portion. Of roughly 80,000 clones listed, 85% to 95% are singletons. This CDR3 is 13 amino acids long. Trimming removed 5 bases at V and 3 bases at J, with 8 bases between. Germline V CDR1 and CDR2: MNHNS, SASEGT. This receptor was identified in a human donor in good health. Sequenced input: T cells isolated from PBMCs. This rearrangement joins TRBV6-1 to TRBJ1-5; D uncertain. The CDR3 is CASSHSPNQPQHF. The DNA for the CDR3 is TGTGCCAGCAGTCATAGTCCCAATCAGCCCCAGCATTTT.